Following are 15 T cell receptor beta chains from one sample sequenced in a study of T cells in Graves' hyperthyroidism and ophthalmopathy. Researchers took RNA transcripts and amplified the TCR beta CDR3 regions from them. The HTBI primer set served for first-round RT-PCR of the TCR CDR3. One entry per CDR3 protein results from TCRdb running MiXCR on the multiplex PCR reads. The sample holds about 260,000 distinct CDR3 sequences, 20% to 25% seen once. The sequenced material came from blood. All receptors come from a man aged 35 to 55 with Graves' hyperthyroidism that later progressed to Graves' ophthalmopathy.

This clonotype was picked up many times. J is TRBJ2-7 and V is TRBV20-1, with 10 positions matching TRBD2. Trimming took 6 bases from V and 2 from J; bases not matched to a gene: 10. CDR3 length: 15 amino acids. Per germline, CDR1 DFQATT and CDR2 SNEGSKA (reference sequence). CDR3 amino acids: CSADRGAGGPYEQYF. DNA for the CDR3: TGCAGTGCAGACCGGGGAGCGGGAGGGCCCTACGAGCAGTACTTC.

This clonotype showed up many times. The J gene is TRBJ2-7, the V gene TRBV10-1; TRBD1 might be the D (5 bases). Between the trimmed V and J ends, which lost 6 bases and 3 bases, there was a span of 15 bases. The V gene's germline CDR1 is WNHNN and CDR2 SYGVQD (reference sequence). This CDR3 spans 14 amino acids. This chain's CDR3 is CASSRTRANYEQYF. CDR3 DNA sequence: TGCGCCAGCAGCCGGACAAGAGCGAACTACGAGCAGTACTTC.

This clonotype was found many times. The V and J genes are TRBV7-9 and TRBJ1-1; D remains ambiguous. Trimming left V 1 base short and J 9 bases short, with 12 bases between. The CDR3 length is 13 residues. Germline loops: CDR1 SEHNR, CDR2 FQNEAQ (reference sequence). In nucleotides, the CDR3 is TGTGCCAGCAGCTTAGTTGGTGGCGAGAAAGCTTTCTTT. Protein: CASSLVGGEKAFF.

This clonotype was counted ten times or more. This chain uses TRBV29-1 with TRBJ2-5; 7 bases line up with TRBD1. CDR3 size: 12 residues. V lost 4 bases, J lost 4 bases, and 3 bases stayed unmatched. Looked up from germline, CDR1 is SQVTM and CDR2 is ANQGSEA. The CDR3 DNA sequence: TGCAGCGTTGTGACAGGGAGAGAGACCCAGTACTTC. Translating it yields CSVVTGRETQYF.

This clonotype occurred many times. The chain combines TRBV29-1 with TRBJ2-5; TRBD1 matches 8 bases. The CDR3 is 12 amino acids. Per the germline V gene, CDR1 is SQVTM and CDR2 is ANQGSEA. Trimming cost V 5 bases and J 10 bases; bases outside gene matches: 9. The CDR3 region has the DNA TGCAGCGTTAAGGACAGGGATCCAGACCAGTACTTC. This encodes CSVKDRDPDQYF.

The rearrangement uses TRBV12-3 or TRBV12-4 and TRBJ2-7; D perhaps matches TRBD2 (7 bases). The CDR3 is 11 amino acids. V shed 5 bases and J shed 9 bases, with 11 bases lying between them. CDR3 in amino acids: CASSRRGGQYF. The CDR3 nucleotides are TGTGCCAGCAGTCGGAGGGGGGGGCAGTACTTC.

The genes are TRBV7-2 and TRBJ2-2, with D unresolved. Per germline, CDR1 SGHTA and CDR2 FQGNSA. This CDR3 is 13 amino acids long. The V and J ends lost 4 bases and 4 bases respectively, with 7 bases between them. The CDR3, as DNA: TGTGCCAGCAGCTCTATACCCACCGGGGAGCTGTTTTTT. Translated, it gives CASSSIPTGELFF.

This clonotype showed up many times. The gene calls are TRBV12-5 and TRBJ1-5; the match to TRBD1 covers 8 bases. This CDR3 is 17 amino acids long. In germline, CDR1 is LGHNT, CDR2 FRNRAP. Trimming cost V 6 bases and J 4 bases; bases outside gene matches: 14. The CDR3 DNA reads as TGTGCTAGTGGGCCAGGACAGGGTACGGTGAGAAATCAGCCCCAGCATTTT. It translates to CASGPGQGTVRNQPQHF.

This clonotype came up many times. The rearrangement uses TRBV6-2 or TRBV6-3 and TRBJ2-7; 7 bases agree with TRBD1. The germline V gene has CDR1 MNHEY and CDR2 SVGEGT. Losses at the gene ends were 10 bases for V and 2 bases for J; bases not matched to a gene: 5. This CDR3 comprises 12 residues. The CDR3: CAIQDRPYEQYF. The CDR3 DNA is TGTGCCATCCAGGACAGGCCCTACGAGCAGTACTTC.

The sample holds many counts of this clonotype. One end of the junction fails to match germline, which may point to a read error. The rearrangement links TRBV28 to TRBJ1-2; 7 bases line up with TRBD1. CDR1 is MDHEN, CDR2 SYDVKM, per germline. CDR3 length: 13 amino acids. CDR3 bases: TGTGCCAACAGTTTAAGGGACAGCTATGGCTACACCTTC. Translating it yields CANSLRDSYGYTF.

This clonotype was seen many times. The rearrangement joins TRBV10-3 to TRBJ2-5, with a weak D call TRBD1 (6 bases). The CDR3 sequence is 13 residues long. Looked up from germline, CDR1 is ENHRY and CDR2 is SYGVKD. V was clipped by 10 bases and J by 0 bases, with 12 bases between them. Here the CDR3 reads CATYSGDQETQYF. For the CDR3, the DNA is TGTGCCACCTACTCAGGGGACCAAGAGACCCAGTACTTC.

This clonotype occurred once. The V gene is TRBV12-3 or TRBV12-4, the J gene TRBJ1-1, with 10 bases lining up with TRBD1. V lost 5 bases to trimming and J lost 6 bases; unmatched junction nucleotides: 9. The CDR3 contains 15 residues. The CDR3 DNA follows: TGTGCCAGCAGTCAAACCGGGACAGGGGTCTCTGAAGCTTTCTTT. Translating it yields CASSQTGTGVSEAFF.

This clonotype was found many times. The chain has TRBV30 and TRBJ1-2; D is possibly TRBD1 (6 bases). Germline V gives CDR1 GTSNPN, CDR2 SVGIG (reference sequence). Trimming cost V 2 bases and J 4 bases, with 23 bases left between them. There are 17 residues in the CDR3. This CDR3 reads CAWSPPSPVGGAYGYTF. The CDR3 nucleotides read TGTGCCTGGAGTCCACCCTCACCCGTGGGGGGGGCCTATGGCTACACCTTC.

This clonotype came up many times. The chain carries TRBV20-1 and TRBJ2-3; D unclear. V dropped 0 bases and J dropped 4 bases, with 5 bases sitting between them. CDR3 size: 12 residues. Germline assignment: CDR1 DFQATT and CDR2 SNEGSKA (reference sequence). The CDR3 is CSAREGSDTQYF. The CDR3, as DNA: TGCAGTGCTAGAGAGGGCTCAGATACGCAGTATTTT.

In this sample, this clonotype turned up many times. J is TRBJ1-3 and V is TRBV6-2 or TRBV6-3; 8 bases fit TRBD1. The CDR3 loop spans 21 amino acids. J gave up 5 bases and V 0 bases, and 21 bases lay outside the gene matches. Germline CDR1 reads MNHEY; CDR2 reads SVGEGT. Here the CDR3 DNA reads TGTGCCAGCAGTTACTCGATAGCGCCGGGGGACAGGCCCTCATCACGAAACACCATATATTTT. Amino acid sequence: CASSYSIAPGDRPSSRNTIYF.